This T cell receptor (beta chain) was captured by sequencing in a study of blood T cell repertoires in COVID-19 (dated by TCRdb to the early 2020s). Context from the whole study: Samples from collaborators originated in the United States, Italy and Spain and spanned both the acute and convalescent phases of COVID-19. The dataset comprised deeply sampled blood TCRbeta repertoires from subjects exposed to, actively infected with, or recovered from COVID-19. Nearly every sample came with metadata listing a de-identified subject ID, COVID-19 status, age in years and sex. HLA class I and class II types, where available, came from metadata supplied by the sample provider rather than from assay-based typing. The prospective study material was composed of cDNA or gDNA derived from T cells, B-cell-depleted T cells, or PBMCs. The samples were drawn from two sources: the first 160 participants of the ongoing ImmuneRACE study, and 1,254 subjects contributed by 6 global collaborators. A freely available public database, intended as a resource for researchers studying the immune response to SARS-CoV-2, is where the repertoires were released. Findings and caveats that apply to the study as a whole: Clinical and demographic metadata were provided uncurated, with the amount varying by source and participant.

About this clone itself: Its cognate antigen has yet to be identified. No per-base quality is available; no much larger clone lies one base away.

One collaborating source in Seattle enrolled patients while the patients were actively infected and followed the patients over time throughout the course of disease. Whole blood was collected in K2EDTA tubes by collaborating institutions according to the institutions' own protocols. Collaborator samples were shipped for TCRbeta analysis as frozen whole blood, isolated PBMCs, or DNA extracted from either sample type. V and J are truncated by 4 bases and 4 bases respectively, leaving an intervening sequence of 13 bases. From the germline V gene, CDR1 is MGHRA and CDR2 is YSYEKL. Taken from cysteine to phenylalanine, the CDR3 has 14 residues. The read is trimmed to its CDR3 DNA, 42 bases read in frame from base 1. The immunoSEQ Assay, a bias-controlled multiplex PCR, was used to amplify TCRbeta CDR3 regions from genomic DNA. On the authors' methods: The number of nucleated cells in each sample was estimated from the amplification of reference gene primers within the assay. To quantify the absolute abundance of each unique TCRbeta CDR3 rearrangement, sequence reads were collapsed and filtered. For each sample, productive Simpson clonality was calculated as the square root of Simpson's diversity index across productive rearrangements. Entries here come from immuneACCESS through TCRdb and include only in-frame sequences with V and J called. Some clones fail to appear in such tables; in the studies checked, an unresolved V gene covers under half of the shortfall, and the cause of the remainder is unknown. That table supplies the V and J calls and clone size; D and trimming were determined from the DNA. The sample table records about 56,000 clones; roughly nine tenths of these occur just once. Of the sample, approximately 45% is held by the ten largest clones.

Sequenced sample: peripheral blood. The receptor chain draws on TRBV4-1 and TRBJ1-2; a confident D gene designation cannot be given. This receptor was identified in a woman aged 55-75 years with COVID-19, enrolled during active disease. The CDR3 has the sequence CASSLGHEGYGYTF. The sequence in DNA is TGCGCCAGCAGCCTTGGGCATGAGGGCTATGGCTACACCTTC.